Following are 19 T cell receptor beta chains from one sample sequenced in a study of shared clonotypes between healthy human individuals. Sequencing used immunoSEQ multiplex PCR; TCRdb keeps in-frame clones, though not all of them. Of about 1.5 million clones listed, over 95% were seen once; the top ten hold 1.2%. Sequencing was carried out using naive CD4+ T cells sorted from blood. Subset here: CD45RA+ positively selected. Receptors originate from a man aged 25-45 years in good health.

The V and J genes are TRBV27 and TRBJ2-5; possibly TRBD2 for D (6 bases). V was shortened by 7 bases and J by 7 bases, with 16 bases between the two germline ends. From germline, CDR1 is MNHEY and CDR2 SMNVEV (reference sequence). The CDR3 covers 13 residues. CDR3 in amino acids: CASTLTREGTQYF. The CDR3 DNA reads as TGTGCCAGCACCCTGACTAGAGAAGGGACCCAGTACTTC.

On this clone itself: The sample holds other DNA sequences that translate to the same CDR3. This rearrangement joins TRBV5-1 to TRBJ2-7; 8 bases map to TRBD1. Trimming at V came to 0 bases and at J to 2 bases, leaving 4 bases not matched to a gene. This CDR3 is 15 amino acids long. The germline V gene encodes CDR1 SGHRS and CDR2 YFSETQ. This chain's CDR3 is CASSLAGTGTYEQYF. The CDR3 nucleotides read TGCGCCAGCAGCTTGGCCGGGACAGGTACCTACGAGCAGTACTTC. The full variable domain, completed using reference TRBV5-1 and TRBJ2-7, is KAGVTQTPRYLIKTRGQQVTLSCSPISGHRSVSWYQQTPGQGLQFLFEYFSETQRNKGNFPGRFSGRQFSNSRSEMNVSTLELGDSALYLCASSLAGTGTYEQYFGPGTRLTVT.

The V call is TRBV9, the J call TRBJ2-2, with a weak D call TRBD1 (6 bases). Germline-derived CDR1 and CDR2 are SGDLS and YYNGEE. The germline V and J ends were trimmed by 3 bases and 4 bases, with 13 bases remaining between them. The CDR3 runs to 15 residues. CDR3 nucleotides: TGTGCCAGCAGCGCCAGGGGTATTGGCACCGGGGAGCTGTTTTTT. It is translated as CASSARGIGTGELFF.

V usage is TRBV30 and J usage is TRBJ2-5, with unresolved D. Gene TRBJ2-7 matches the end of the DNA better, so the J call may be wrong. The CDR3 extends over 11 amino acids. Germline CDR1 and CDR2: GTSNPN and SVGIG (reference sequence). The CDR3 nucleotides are TGTGCTCTGGCGGAGAACTACGAGCAGTACTTC. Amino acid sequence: CALAENYEQYF.

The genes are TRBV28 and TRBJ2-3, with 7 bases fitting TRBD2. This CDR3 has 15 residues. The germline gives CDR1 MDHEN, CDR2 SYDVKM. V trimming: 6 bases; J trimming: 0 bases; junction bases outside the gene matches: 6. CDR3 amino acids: CASRASGISTDTQYF. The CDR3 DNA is TGTGCCAGCAGAGCTAGCGGAATTAGCACAGATACGCAGTATTTT.

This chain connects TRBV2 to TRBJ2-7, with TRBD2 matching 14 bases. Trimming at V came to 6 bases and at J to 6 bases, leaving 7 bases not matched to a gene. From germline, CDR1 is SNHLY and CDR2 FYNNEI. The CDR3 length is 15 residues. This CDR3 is CASRGLAGAEGEQYF. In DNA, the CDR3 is TGTGCCAGCAGGGGACTAGCGGGAGCGGAAGGCGAGCAGTACTTC. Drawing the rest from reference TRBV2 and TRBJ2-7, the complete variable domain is EPEVTQTPSHQVTQMGQEVILRCVPISNHLYFYWYRQILGQKVEFLVSFYNNEISEKSEIFDDQFSVERPDGSNFTLKIRSTKLEDSAMYFCASRGLAGAEGEQYFGPGTRLTVT.

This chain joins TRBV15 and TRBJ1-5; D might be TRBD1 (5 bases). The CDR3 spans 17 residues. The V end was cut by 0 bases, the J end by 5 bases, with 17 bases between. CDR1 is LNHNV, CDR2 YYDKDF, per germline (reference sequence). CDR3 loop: CATSREGPLFRDQPQHF. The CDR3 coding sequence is TGTGCCACCAGCAGAGAGGGACCTCTCTTCCGAGATCAGCCCCAGCATTTT.

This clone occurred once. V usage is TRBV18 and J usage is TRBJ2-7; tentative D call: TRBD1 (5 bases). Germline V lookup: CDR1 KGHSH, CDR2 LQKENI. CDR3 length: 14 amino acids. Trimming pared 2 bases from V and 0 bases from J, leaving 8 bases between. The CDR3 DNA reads TGTGCCAGCTCACCAGGGGCCCGCTCCTACGAGCAGTACTTC. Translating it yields CASSPGARSYEQYF.

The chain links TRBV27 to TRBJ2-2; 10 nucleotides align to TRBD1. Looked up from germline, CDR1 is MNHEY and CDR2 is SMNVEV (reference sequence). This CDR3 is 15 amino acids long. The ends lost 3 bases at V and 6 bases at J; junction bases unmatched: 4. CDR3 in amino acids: CASSFGTGVPGELFF. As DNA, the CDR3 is TGTGCCAGCAGTTTTGGGACAGGGGTCCCCGGGGAGCTGTTTTTT.

Here the CDR3 reads CASSGILREQYF. In nucleotides, the CDR3 is TGTGCCAGCAGTGGGATCCTACGAGAGCAGTACTTC. The gene calls are TRBV28 and TRBJ2-7; D gene uncertain. The germline V gene has CDR1 MDHEN and CDR2 SYDVKM. This CDR3 has 12 amino acids. V lost 5 bases to trimming and J lost 7 bases, with 12 bases between them.

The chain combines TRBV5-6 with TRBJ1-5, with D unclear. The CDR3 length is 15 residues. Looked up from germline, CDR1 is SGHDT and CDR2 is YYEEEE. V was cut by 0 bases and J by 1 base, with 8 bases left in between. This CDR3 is CASSLAAVSNQPQHF. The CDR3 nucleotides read TGTGCCAGCAGCTTGGCGGCGGTCAGCAATCAGCCCCAGCATTTT.

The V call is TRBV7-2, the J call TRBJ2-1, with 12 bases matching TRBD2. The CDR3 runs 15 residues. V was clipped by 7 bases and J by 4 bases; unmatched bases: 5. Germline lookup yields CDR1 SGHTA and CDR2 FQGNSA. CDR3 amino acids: CASTLGTSGYNEQFF. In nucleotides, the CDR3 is TGTGCCAGCACCCTTGGGACTAGCGGGTACAATGAGCAGTTCTTC.

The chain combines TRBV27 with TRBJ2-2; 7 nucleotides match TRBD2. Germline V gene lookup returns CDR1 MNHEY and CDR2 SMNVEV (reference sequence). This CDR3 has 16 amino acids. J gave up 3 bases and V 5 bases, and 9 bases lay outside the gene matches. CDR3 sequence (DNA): TGTGCCAGCAGTCGGGGGAGGGCCGCGTACACCGGGGAGCTGTTTTTT. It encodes CASSRGRAAYTGELFF.

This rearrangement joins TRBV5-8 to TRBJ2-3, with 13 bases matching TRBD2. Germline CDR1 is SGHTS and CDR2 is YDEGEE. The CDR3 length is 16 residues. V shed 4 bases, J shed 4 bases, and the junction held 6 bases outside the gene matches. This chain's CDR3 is CASSPGLAGASDTQYF. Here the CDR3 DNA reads TGTGCCAGCAGCCCCGGACTAGCGGGAGCCTCAGATACGCAGTATTTT.

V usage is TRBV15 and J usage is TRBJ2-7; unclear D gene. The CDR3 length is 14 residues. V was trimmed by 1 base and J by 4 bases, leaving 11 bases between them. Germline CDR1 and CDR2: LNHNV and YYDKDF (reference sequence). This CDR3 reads CATSRASRAYEQYF. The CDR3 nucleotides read TGTGCCACCAGCAGAGCCAGTAGGGCTTACGAGCAGTACTTC.

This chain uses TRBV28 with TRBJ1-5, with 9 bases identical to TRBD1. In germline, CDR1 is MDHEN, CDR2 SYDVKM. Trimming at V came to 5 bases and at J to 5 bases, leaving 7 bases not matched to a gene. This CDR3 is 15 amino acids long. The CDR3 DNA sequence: TGTGCCAGCAGTACTCAAGACAGGGGGGATCAGCCCCAGCATTTT. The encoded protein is CASSTQDRGDQPQHF. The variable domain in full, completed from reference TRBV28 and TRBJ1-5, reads DVKVTQSSRYLVKRTGEKVFLECVQDMDHENMFWYRQDPGLGLRLIYFSYDVKMKEKGDIPEGYSVSREKKERFSLILESASTNQTSMYLCASSTQDRGDQPQHFGDGTRLSIL.

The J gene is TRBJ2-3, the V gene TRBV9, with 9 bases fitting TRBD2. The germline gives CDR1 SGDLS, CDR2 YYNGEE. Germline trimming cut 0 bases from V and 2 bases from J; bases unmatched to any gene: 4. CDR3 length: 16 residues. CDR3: CASSVGAGGYTDTQYF. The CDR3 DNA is TGTGCCAGCAGCGTAGGAGCGGGAGGATACACAGATACGCAGTATTTT.

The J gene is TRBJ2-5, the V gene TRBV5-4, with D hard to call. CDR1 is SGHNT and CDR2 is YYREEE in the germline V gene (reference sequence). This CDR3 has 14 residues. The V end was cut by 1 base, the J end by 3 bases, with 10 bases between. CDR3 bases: TGTGCCAGCAGCTTGCCTCAGCCCAAAGAGACCCAGTACTTC. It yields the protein CASSLPQPKETQYF.

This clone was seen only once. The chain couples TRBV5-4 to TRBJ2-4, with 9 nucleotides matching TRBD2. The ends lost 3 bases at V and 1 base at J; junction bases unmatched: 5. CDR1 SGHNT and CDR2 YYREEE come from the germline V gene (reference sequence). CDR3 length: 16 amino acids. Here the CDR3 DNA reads TGTGCCAGCAGCTGGGTAGCGGGAGACGCCAAAAACATTCAGTACTTC. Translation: CASSWVAGDAKNIQYF.